Shown below are 18 T cell receptor beta chains from a single sample sequenced in a study of naive and memory T cell subsets. Amplification of ligated cDNA took four PCR rounds with SP2 and nested alpha and beta constant primers. TCRdb re-derived calls from the 5' RACE reads in MiXCR, one entry per CDR3 protein. The table lists tens of thousands of distinct CDR3 sequences, roughly 8.1% of them singletons, with approximately 21% in the top ten. The library had UMIs added by 3' ligation of an oligonucleotide to TCR cDNA. All receptors come from a female donor in good health.

This clonotype was found a few times. Here the CDR3 reads CAIRSPRGRPQNIQYF. The CDR3 DNA reads TGTGCCATCAGGAGCCCCAGGGGGCGCCCCCAAAACATTCAGTACTTC. V gene TRBV10-3 combines with J gene TRBJ2-4, with 8 bases identical to TRBD1. There are 16 residues in the CDR3. Trimming cost V 6 bases and J 5 bases; bases outside gene matches: 12. The germline V gene has CDR1 ENHRY and CDR2 SYGVKD.

This clonotype was observed a handful of times. This chain uses TRBV6-1 with TRBJ2-5; TRBD1 might be the D (6 bases). The length of the CDR3 is 18 residues. Germline V gene sequence: CDR1 MNHNS, CDR2 SASEGT. The germline V and J ends were trimmed by 5 bases and 2 bases, with 24 bases remaining between them. The CDR3 DNA reads TGTGCCAGCAGTCCCCGACTGTTAGACAGGACGGGGCAAGAGACCCAGTACTTC. This translates into CASSPRLLDRTGQETQYF.

This clonotype occurred many times. The chain recombines TRBV27 with TRBJ1-6; tentative D call: TRBD1 (5 bases). This CDR3 is 15 amino acids long. Trimming shortened V by 3 bases and J by 6 bases, and 12 bases separated the two germline ends. CDR1 is MNHEY and CDR2 is SMNVEV in the germline V gene (reference sequence). Here the CDR3 DNA reads TGTGCCAGCAGTTTGTCCGGGACGGGTAATTCACCCCTCCACTTT. It translates to CASSLSGTGNSPLHF.

This clonotype appeared a few times. The chain uses TRBV3-1 and TRBJ2-6; 9 bases align to TRBD1. The CDR3 is 17 amino acids. The germline gives CDR1 LGHDT, CDR2 YNNKEL (reference sequence). V was pared by 6 bases and J by 0 bases, with 6 bases of the junction left unmatched. The CDR3 coding sequence is TGTGCCAGCAGTCCCGGACAGGGGAGCTCTGGGGCCAACGTCCTGACTTTC. Translating gives CASSPGQGSSGANVLTF. Variable domain in full (rest from reference TRBV3-1 and TRBJ2-6): DTAVSQTPKYLVTQMGNDKSIKCEQNLGHDTMYWYKQDSKKFLKIMFSYNNKELIINETVPNRFSPKSPDKAHLNLHINSLELGDSAVYFCASSPGQGSSGANVLTFGAGSRLTVL.

Only a few counts were recorded for this clonotype. CDR3 amino acids: CASSLPYSYEQYF. The CDR3 nucleotides are TGTGCCAGCAGCTTGCCCTACTCCTACGAGCAGTACTTC. The V call is TRBV7-9, the J call TRBJ2-7; D gene ambiguous. Germline-derived CDR1 and CDR2 are SEHNR and FQNEAQ (reference sequence). Between the trimmed V and J ends, which lost 3 bases and 0 bases, there was a span of 6 bases. The CDR3 runs 13 residues.

The V gene is TRBV6-2 or TRBV6-3, the J gene TRBJ2-5; D is ambiguous. V was shortened by 7 bases and J by 4 bases, with 10 bases between the two germline ends. Germline loops: CDR1 MNHEY, CDR2 SVGEGT. The CDR3 has 12 residues. This CDR3 reads CASNLDPETQYF. In nucleotides, the CDR3 is TGTGCCAGCAATCTAGATCCAGAGACCCAGTACTTC.

This clonotype was counted a few times. The V and J genes are TRBV6-5 and TRBJ1-4; D might be TRBD1 (6 bases). This CDR3 comprises 15 residues. The V gene's germline CDR1 is MNHEY and CDR2 SVGAGI. Between the trimmed V and J ends, which lost 4 bases and 8 bases, there was a span of 17 bases. The CDR3 nucleotides read TGTGCCAGCAGTTGGGGGGCCTTGGACGGGGAAAAACTGTTTTTT. Amino acids: CASSWGALDGEKLFF.

This clonotype was counted at least ten times. The chain joins TRBV6-1 to TRBJ1-5; D remains ambiguous. V lost 2 bases, J lost 1 base, and 6 bases lay in between. The CDR3 has 14 residues. Germline loops: CDR1 MNHNS, CDR2 SASEGT. The CDR3 loop reads CASSENDSNQPQHF. The CDR3, as DNA: TGTGCCAGCAGTGAAAATGACAGCAATCAGCCCCAGCATTTT.

Points on this clonotype: A much more abundant neighbour one base away suggests this may be a read error. A read error is likely, as this CDR3 ends without the conserved phenylalanine or tryptophan. The chain uses TRBV7-7 and TRBJ2-2; 8 bases are a match to TRBD1. The CDR3 spans 15 residues. Germline CDR1 is SSHAT and CDR2 is FNYEAQ (reference sequence). CDR3 residues: CASSLSTGDTGELFS. Here the CDR3 DNA reads TGTGCTAGCAGCCTGTCGACAGGGGACACCGGGGAGCTGTTTTCT.

This clonotype was seen more than once but under ten times. This chain connects TRBV28 to TRBJ2-1, with 12 bases lining up with TRBD2. Germline assignment: CDR1 MDHEN and CDR2 SYDVKM. This CDR3 spans 16 amino acids. V was clipped by 3 bases and J by 8 bases; unmatched bases: 8. As DNA, the CDR3 is TGTGCCAGCAGTTTCTTGTCGGCTAGCGGGAGGGATGAGCAGTTCTTC. This encodes CASSFLSASGRDEQFF.

The gene calls are TRBV2 and TRBJ2-2; tentatively, D is TRBD2 (6 bases). Trimming removed 1 base from V and 6 bases from J, with 12 bases in between. The CDR3 runs 15 residues. Per germline, CDR1 SNHLY and CDR2 FYNNEI. CDR3 sequence reads: CASSEVGGSAGELFF. In nucleotides, the CDR3 is TGTGCCAGCAGTGAAGTGGGGGGTTCGGCCGGGGAGCTGTTTTTT.

This clonotype was detected only a few times. J is TRBJ2-5 and V is TRBV20-1; the D is unclear. V lost 5 bases and J 1 base, leaving 14 bases between the germline ends. This CDR3 contains 14 residues. The V gene's germline CDR1 is DFQATT and CDR2 SNEGSKA (reference sequence). CDR3 DNA sequence: TGCAGTGCTGCAAGAGGCGAACCCCAAGAGACCCAGTACTTC. Its translation: CSAARGEPQETQYF.

The chain has TRBV7-9 and TRBJ2-1; 14 nucleotides agree with TRBD2. Per the germline V gene, CDR1 is SEHNR and CDR2 is FQNEAQ (reference sequence). The CDR3 loop spans 16 amino acids. J gave up 3 bases and V 4 bases, and 2 bases lay outside the gene matches. CDR3 loop: CASSSGLAGVYNEQFF. CDR3 DNA: TGTGCCAGCAGCTCGGGACTAGCGGGAGTCTACAATGAGCAGTTCTTC.

This clonotype was detected many times. This chain uses TRBV5-1 with TRBJ1-1; D is unresolved. The CDR3 contains 14 residues. V shed 2 bases and J shed 1 base, with 9 bases lying between them. CDR1 is SGHRS and CDR2 is YFSETQ in the germline V gene. CDR3 amino acids: CASSLAPQNTEAFF. CDR3 nucleotides: TGCGCCAGCAGCTTAGCCCCCCAGAACACTGAAGCTTTCTTT.

This clonotype was seen more than once but under ten times. The chain employs TRBV20-1 and TRBJ2-4; 11 bases fit TRBD1. Per the germline V gene, CDR1 is DFQATT and CDR2 is SNEGSKA (reference sequence). Trimming removed 4 bases from V and 13 bases from J; junction bases left unmatched: 12. This CDR3 region has 14 residues. The CDR3 here is CSAKPDRGRGVQYF. For the CDR3, the DNA is TGCAGTGCTAAGCCGGACAGGGGGCGCGGGGTGCAGTACTTC.

This clonotype was observed a few times. V gene TRBV19 combines with J gene TRBJ2-5; D is unclear. V lost 5 bases and J lost 2, with 15 bases in between. The CDR3 is 15 residues long. Germline V gives CDR1 LNHDA, CDR2 SQIVND (reference sequence). In DNA, the CDR3 is TGTGCCAGTAGTGCCCCCATGGACGGTCAAGAGACCCAGTACTTC. This gives the protein CASSAPMDGQETQYF.

The V call is TRBV9, the J call TRBJ2-1, with D possibly matching TRBD1 (5 bases). This CDR3 region has 15 residues. V was shortened by 5 bases and J by 8 bases, with 20 bases between the two germline ends. Germline V lookup: CDR1 SGDLS, CDR2 YYNGEE. The CDR3 DNA follows: TGTGCCAGCAGGCCTACAGGAGCTTCTTTCGATGAGCAGTTCTTC. Protein: CASRPTGASFDEQFF.

At least ten counts were recorded for this clonotype. J is TRBJ2-6 and V is TRBV29-1, with D unclear. The germline V and J ends were trimmed by 3 bases and 4 bases, with 7 bases remaining between them. The CDR3 has 13 residues. The V gene's germline CDR1 is SQVTM and CDR2 ANQGSEA. In DNA, the CDR3 is TGCAGCGTTGATACAGACGGGGCCAACGTCCTGACTTTC. It is translated as CSVDTDGANVLTF.